These T cell receptor beta chains were read from a single sample in a study of early stage breast cancer tumors. The assay was immunoSEQ multiplex PCR, and TCRdb's table has in-frame clones only and misses some. Counted here are some 75,000 clones, 65% to 80% occurring once; the ten biggest clones make up roughly 3.2%. The sequencing input was blood. The receptors were sampled from a person between 55 and 69 years old with breast cancer. Both conserved end residues are part of each CDR3. D genes are given only for firm matches. Clone size is given for some rows only: seen once, a few or many times, or a class if the clone is expanded.

j_call v_call cdr3_length clone_size d_call cdr3_nt cdr3_aa
TRBJ2-7 TRBV5-8 15 NA NA TGTGCCAGCAGCAAGGGGGTCGTGGTAACCTACGAGCAGTACTTC CASSKGVVVTYEQYF
TRBJ2-2 TRBV28 12 few NA TGTGCCAGCAGTTTGAACACCGGGGAGCTGTTTTTT CASSLNTGELFF
TRBJ1-1 TRBV6-5 14 few TRBD1 TGTGCCAGCAGGAGAGGGACAGCGGGCACTGAAGCTTTCTTT CASRRGTAGTEAFF
TRBJ2-3 TRBV19 14 NA NA TGTGCCAGTAGACCGGGGGCGAGCACAGATACGCAGTATTTT CASRPGASTDTQYF
TRBJ2-5 TRBV7-7 13 NA NA TGTGCTAGCAGCACAGGACACCAAGAGACCCAGTACTTC CASSTGHQETQYF
TRBJ2-6 TRBV5-1 17 NA NA TGCGCCAGCAGCTTAATGGGGAATCGAGCTGGGGCCAACGTCCTGACTTTC CASSLMGNRAGANVLTF
TRBJ2-2 TRBV11-2 17 NA TRBD2 TGTGCCAGCAGCACTACACGAGCGGGAGGGCCAGGCGGGGAGCTGTTTTTT CASSTTRAGGPGGELFF
TRBJ2-7 TRBV6-4 15 NA NA TGTGCCAGCAGAGCAATCACGTCAAAATTCCACGAGCAGTACTTC CASRAITSKFHEQYF
TRBJ1-5 TRBV6-5 13 NA NA TGTGCCAGCACCCAGGGGAGGTTTCAGCCCCAGCATTTT CASTQGRFQPQHF
TRBJ2-6 TRBV29-1 12 NA NA TGCAGCGCGGACACTGGGGCCAACGTCCTGACTTTC CSADTGANVLTF
TRBJ2-6 TRBV5-8 15 NA NA TGTGCCAGCAGCTTGGAGGGTGGTGGGGCCAACGTCCTGACTTTC CASSLEGGGANVLTF
TRBJ2-1 TRBV4-1 15 NA TRBD1 TGCGCCAGCAGCCAGCGGACAGGGGATTACAATGAGCAGTTCTTC CASSQRTGDYNEQFF
TRBJ1-3 TRBV7-9 15 NA NA TGTGCCAGCAGCTCCTCACAGGTCTCGGGAAACACCATATATTTT CASSSSQVSGNTIYF
TRBJ1-5 TRBV6-5 12 NA NA TGTGCCAGCAGTTCGCAGGGCCAGCCCCAGCATTTT CASSSQGQPQHF
TRBJ1-1 TRBV5-5 14 NA NA TGTGCCAGCAGCTTTGGGACATCCAACACTGAAGCTTTCTTT CASSFGTSNTEAFF
TRBJ2-5 TRBV6-5 15 NA TRBD1 TGTGCCAGCAGTTACGCCGGGACAGACCAAGAGACCCAGTACTTC CASSYAGTDQETQYF
TRBJ2-6 TRBV28 15 NA TRBD1 TGTGCCAGCAGCCGACAGGGATCTGGGGCCAACGTCCTGACTTTC CASSRQGSGANVLTF
TRBJ2-1 TRBV11-3 13 NA TRBD1 TGTGCCAGCAGCGAGAGAGGGACAGGGGAGCAGTTCTTC CASSERGTGEQFF
TRBJ2-7 TRBV11-3 13 NA NA TGTGCCAGCAGCCCAGGGAGCTCCTACGAGCAGTACTTC CASSPGSSYEQYF
TRBJ2-3 TRBV5-4 16 NA NA TGTGCCAGCAGCTCTCGACCAAGAACTAGCACAGATACGCAGTATTTT CASSSRPRTSTDTQYF
TRBJ2-7 TRBV10-3 13 few NA TGTGCCATCAGTGAGTCTCAACGATACGAGCAGTACTTC CAISESQRYEQYF
TRBJ1-6 TRBV5-4 15 few TRBD1 TGTGCCAGCAGCCCCGGGACAGGGAGGGATTCACCCCTCCACTTT CASSPGTGRDSPLHF
TRBJ2-2 TRBV5-1 17 NA NA TGCGCCAGCAGCTCCGTACTTGGCGTGTCGAACACCGGGGAGCTGTTTTTT CASSSVLGVSNTGELFF
TRBJ1-3 TRBV6-5 14 once NA TGTGCCAGCACCCAAGGGGGCTCTGGAAACACCATATATTTT CASTQGGSGNTIYF
TRBJ1-5 TRBV6-1 14 NA TRBD1 TGTGCCAGCAGTACCGGGACAGTCAATCAGCCCCAGCATTTT CASSTGTVNQPQHF
TRBJ2-1 TRBV7-3 17 NA TRBD2 TGTGCCAGCAGCTTCTCTGGACTAGCGGGTTCAGACGGTGAGCAGTTCTTC CASSFSGLAGSDGEQFF
TRBJ1-5 TRBV27 16 NA NA TGTGCCAGCAGTTCGTCCGGAGCGGTGGGCAATCAGCCCCAGCATTTT CASSSSGAVGNQPQHF
TRBJ2-2 TRBV19 15 NA NA TGTGCCAGTAGTTCCCGGGACCCACGAGCCGGGGAGCTGTTTTTT CASSSRDPRAGELFF
TRBJ1-2 TRBV9 15 NA NA TGTGCCAGCAGCCCCGGCCCACGGTCTAACTATGGCTACACCTTC CASSPGPRSNYGYTF
TRBJ1-5 TRBV5-1 16 once NA TGCGCCAGCAGCCTACTCCGGGGGCCAAGCAATCAGCCCCAGCATTTT CASSLLRGPSNQPQHF
TRBJ1-1 TRBV9 14 NA TRBD1 TGTGCCAGCAGCGTAGCTTGGACAGGGACTGAAGCTTTCTTT CASSVAWTGTEAFF
TRBJ1-1 TRBV11-2 13 NA NA TGTGCCAGCATGAAGGCCTTTAACACTGAAGCTTTCTTT CASMKAFNTEAFF
TRBJ1-5 TRBV19 16 NA TRBD1 TGTGCCAGTAGCCCCCCTACAGGGGGACCCAATCAGCCCCAGCATTTT CASSPPTGGPNQPQHF
TRBJ2-3 TRBV7-2 13 NA NA TGTGCCAGCAGCCCCGGACCTCGGGATACGCAGTATTTT CASSPGPRDTQYF
TRBJ1-5 TRBV2 14 NA TRBD1 TGTGCCAGCAACCCAACAGGGGGCGGTCAGCCCCAGCATTTT CASNPTGGGQPQHF
TRBJ2-5 TRBV28 15 NA NA TGTGCCAGCAGTCTCTACAGGGAGGGGCAAGAGACCCAGTACTTC CASSLYREGQETQYF
TRBJ1-2 TRBV6-1 15 NA TRBD1 TGTGCCAGCAGCCTGGACAGGCGTATTGCCTATGGCTACACCTTC CASSLDRRIAYGYTF
TRBJ2-7 TRBV15 16 NA TRBD2 TGTGCCACCAGCAGATCGGGTAGCGGGAGCCTCAGGGAGCAGTACTTC CATSRSGSGSLREQYF
TRBJ2-7 TRBV5-5 14 NA NA TGTGCCAGCAGCTTGGGGACAGCCTCCTACGAGCAGTACTTC CASSLGTASYEQYF
TRBJ2-3 TRBV29-1 12 NA NA TGCAGCGTTGCGGGATCCACAGATACGCAGTATTTT CSVAGSTDTQYF